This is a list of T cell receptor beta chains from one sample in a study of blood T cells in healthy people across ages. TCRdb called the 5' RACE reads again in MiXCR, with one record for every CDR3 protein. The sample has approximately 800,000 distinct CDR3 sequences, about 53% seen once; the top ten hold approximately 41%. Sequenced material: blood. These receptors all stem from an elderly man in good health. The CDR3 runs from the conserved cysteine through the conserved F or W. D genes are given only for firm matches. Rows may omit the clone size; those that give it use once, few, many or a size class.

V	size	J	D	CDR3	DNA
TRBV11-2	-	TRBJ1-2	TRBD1	CASSLEQGFNYGYTF	TGTGCCAGCAGCTTAGAACAGGGGTTTAACTATGGCTACACCTTC
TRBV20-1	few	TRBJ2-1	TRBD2	CSARDLRTSGNEQFF	TGCAGTGCTAGAGATTTGAGAACTAGCGGCAATGAGCAGTTCTTC
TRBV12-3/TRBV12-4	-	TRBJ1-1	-	CASRPTMGRQFDAFF	TGTGCCAGCAGGCCTACAATGGGACGCCAGTTTGATGCTTTCTTT
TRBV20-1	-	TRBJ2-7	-	CSATPRLSYEQYF	TGCAGTGCTACCCCTCGCCTCTCCTACGAGCAGTACTTC
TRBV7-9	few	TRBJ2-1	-	CASSGWDRGLLAGLQNEQFF	TGTGCCAGCAGCGGGTGGGACAGGGGCCTTCTAGCGGGACTACAGAATGAGCAGTTCTTC
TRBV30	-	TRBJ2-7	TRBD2	CAWTRLAGGQEQYF	TGTGCCTGGACTCGGCTAGCGGGTGGGCAGGAGCAGTACTTC
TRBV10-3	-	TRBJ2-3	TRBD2	CAISDILAGPHRYTYF	TGTGCCATCAGTGACATACTAGCGGGCCCCCACAGATACACGTATTTT
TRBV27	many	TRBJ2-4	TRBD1	CASSRTGDAKNIQYF	TGTGCCAGCAGCCGGACAGGGGATGCCAAAAACATTCAGTACTTC
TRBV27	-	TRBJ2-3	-	CASRSLGINTQYF	TGTGCCAGCAGATCCCTCGGCATCAATACGCAGTATTTT
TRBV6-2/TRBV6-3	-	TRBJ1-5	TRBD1	CASSPLQGGHQPQHF	TGTGCCAGCAGTCCCTTACAGGGGGGGCATCAGCCCCAGCATTTT
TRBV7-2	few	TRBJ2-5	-	CASSNRDEETQYF	TGTGCCAGCAGCAACCGGGACGAAGAGACCCAGTACTTC
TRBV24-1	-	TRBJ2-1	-	CATSYPGPYNEQFF	TGTGCCACCAGTTACCCGGGACCATACAATGAGCAGTTCTTC
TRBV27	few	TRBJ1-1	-	CASSLRQTNTEAFF	TGTGCCAGCAGTTTAAGACAGACGAACACTGAAGCTTTCTTT
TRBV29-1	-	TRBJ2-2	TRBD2	CSGASGRDTGELFF	TGCAGCGGGGCTAGCGGGAGGGACACCGGGGAGCTGTTTTTT
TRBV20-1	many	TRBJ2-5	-	CSALAWAQETQYF	TGCAGTGCCCTGGCTTGGGCCCAAGAGACCCAGTACTTC
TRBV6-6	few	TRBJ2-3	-	CASSTGQGLRDTQYF	TGTGCCAGCAGTACGGGACAAGGTCTGCGGGATACGCAGTATTTT
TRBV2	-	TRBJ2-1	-	CASSGGLGETQFF	TGTGCCAGCAGTGGGGGCCTTGGAGAGACCCAGTTCTTC
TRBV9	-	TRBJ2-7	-	CASSPGSGRDIGSPDEQYF	TGTGCCAGCAGCCCGGGGTCGGGCAGAGATATAGGTTCTCCTGACGAGCAGTACTTC
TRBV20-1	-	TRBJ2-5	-	CSARGGAGEQYF	TGCAGTGCTAGGGGCGGAGCGGGTGAGCAGTACTTC
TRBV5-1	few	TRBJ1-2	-	CASSLGLSNYGYTF	TGCGCCAGCAGCTTGGGACTTTCGAACTATGGCTACACCTTC
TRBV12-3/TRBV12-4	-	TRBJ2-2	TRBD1	CASSLISGQGAFTGELFF	TGTGCCAGCAGTTTAATCTCGGGACAGGGGGCTTTCACCGGGGAGCTGTTTTTT
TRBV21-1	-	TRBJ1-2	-	CASSKAPRPRNYGYTF	TGTGCCAGCAGCAAAGCCCCACGGCCTCGTAACTATGGCTACACCTTC
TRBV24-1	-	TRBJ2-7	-	CATSNRSTLLSSYEQYF	TGTGCCACCAGTAACAGGTCAACCTTACTTAGCTCCTACGAGCAGTACTTC
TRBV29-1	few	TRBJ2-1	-	CSVKQGYNEQFF	TGCAGCGTTAAACAGGGTTACAATGAGCAGTTCTTC
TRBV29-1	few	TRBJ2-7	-	CSVPVGGSYEQYF	TGCAGCGTCCCAGTGGGCGGGTCCTACGAGCAGTACTTC
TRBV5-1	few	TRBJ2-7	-	CASSLTGSSYNEQYF	TGCGCCAGCAGCTTGACCGGGAGCTCCTACAATGAGCAGTACTTC
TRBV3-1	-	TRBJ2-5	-	CASSLWTGETQYF	TGTGCCAGCAGTCTATGGACTGGAGAGACCCAGTACTTC
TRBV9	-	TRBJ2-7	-	CASSGGPGRAYEQYF	TGTGCCAGCAGCGGAGGGCCCGGGAGAGCATACGAGCAGTACTTC
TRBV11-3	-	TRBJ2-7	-	CASSPGYHYEQYF	TGTGCCAGCAGCCCCGGGTATCACTACGAGCAGTACTTC
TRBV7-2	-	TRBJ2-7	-	CASSNGRALSYEQYF	TGTGCCAGCAGCAATGGACGAGCCTTATCCTACGAGCAGTACTTC
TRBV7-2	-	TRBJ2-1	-	CASSPGRVSASYNEQFF	TGTGCCAGCAGCCCCGGCAGGGTGTCGGCGTCCTACAATGAGCAGTTCTTC
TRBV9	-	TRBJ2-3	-	CASSVVSTDTQYF	TGTGCCAGCAGCGTAGTCAGCACAGATACGCAGTATTTT
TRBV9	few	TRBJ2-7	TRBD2	CASSVATSGHYEQYF	TGTGCCAGCAGCGTAGCGACTAGCGGCCACTACGAGCAGTACTTC
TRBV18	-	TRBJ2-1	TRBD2	CASSPLDSAGTSAYNEQFF	TGTGCCAGCTCACCACTGGACAGCGCCGGGACTAGCGCCTACAATGAGCAGTTCTTC
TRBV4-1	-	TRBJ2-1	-	CASSQENGFYNEQFF	TGCGCCAGCAGCCAAGAAAACGGGTTCTACAATGAGCAGTTCTTC
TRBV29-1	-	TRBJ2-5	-	CSVDRGVGETQYF	TGCAGCGTTGATAGGGGGGTGGGAGAGACCCAGTACTTC
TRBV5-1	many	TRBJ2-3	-	CASSLNGRGATDTQYF	TGCGCCAGCAGCTTGAACGGCCGCGGGGCCACAGATACGCAGTATTTT
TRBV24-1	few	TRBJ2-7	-	CATSDLSTVSSYEQYF	TGTGCCACCAGTGATTTGTCGACGGTCTCATCCTACGAGCAGTACTTC
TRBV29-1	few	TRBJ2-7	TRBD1	CSTTGTGSYEQYF	TGCAGCACAACCGGGACAGGGTCCTACGAGCAGTACTTC
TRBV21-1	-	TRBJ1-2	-	CASSKFFQALNYGYTF	TGTGCCAGCAGCAAATTCTTCCAGGCCTTAAACTATGGCTACACCTTC
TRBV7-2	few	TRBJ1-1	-	CASSNRNTEAFF	TGTGCCAGCAGCAACAGGAACACTGAAGCTTTCTTT